These 16 T cell receptor beta chains share one sample of origin, sequenced in a study of T cells in Graves' hyperthyroidism and ophthalmopathy. Amplified TCR beta CDR3 regions came from RNA transcripts. During a first-round RT-PCR of the TCR CDR3, the HTBI primer set was used. TCRdb re-derived calls from the multiplex PCR reads in MiXCR, one entry per CDR3 protein. This sample carries about 620,000 distinct CDR3 sequences, under 20% of them seen once, and the ten largest clones take around 4%. The sequenced sample was blood. The receptors shown here come from a woman aged 25 to 39 with Graves' hyperthyroidism.

The rearrangement uses TRBV6-2 or TRBV6-3 and TRBJ1-4, with TRBD1 matching over 10 bases. Trimming removed 4 bases from V and 2 bases from J; junction bases left unmatched: 13. The CDR3 sequence is 19 residues long. The germline CDR1 and CDR2 sequences are MNHEY and SVGEGT. CDR3 region: CASSSDRGLSVGTNEKLFF. The CDR3 DNA reads TGTGCCAGCAGTTCAGACAGGGGGCTTTCAGTTGGCACTAATGAAAAACTGTTTTTT.

Turning to this clonotype: A much larger clone lies a single base off, so this may be a read error. This rearrangement joins TRBV28 to TRBJ2-4, with D possibly TRBD1 on 6 matching bases. The V gene lost 3 bases and the J gene lost 0 bases, with 18 bases spanning the gap. Germline assignment: CDR1 MDHEN and CDR2 SYDVKM. CDR3 length: 18 amino acids. The CDR3 region is CASSFFRGEGEAKNIQYF. The CDR3 DNA reads TGTGCCAGCAGTTTCTTTAGGGGTGAGGGGGAAGCCAAAAACATTCAGTACTTC.

The gene calls are TRBV20-1 and TRBJ2-1; 10 bases map to TRBD2. CDR3 length: 16 residues. Germline CDR1 and CDR2: DFQATT and SNEGSKA (reference sequence). The trim removed 5 bases at V and 3 bases at J, leaving 10 bases unmatched. The CDR3 reads CSALHRLAGFYNEQFF. CDR3 in DNA: TGCAGTGCTCTCCACCGACTAGCGGGTTTCTACAATGAGCAGTTCTTC.

This clonotype was recorded at least ten times. The chain links TRBV2 to TRBJ2-7; 10 bases align to TRBD2. With V trimmed by 6 bases and J by 6 bases, 8 bases remained unmatched. Germline CDR1 is SNHLY and CDR2 is FYNNEI. This CDR3 has 14 residues. Here the CDR3 reads CASSLLAGEVEQYF. The CDR3 DNA reads TGTGCCAGCAGCCTCCTAGCGGGAGAGGTCGAGCAGTACTTC.

Ten or more counts support this clonotype. This chain uses TRBV27 with TRBJ1-2; D perhaps matches TRBD1 (5 bases). The CDR3 covers 15 residues. Per germline, CDR1 MNHEY and CDR2 SMNVEV (reference sequence). V was pared by 5 bases and J by 5 bases, with 18 bases between. The CDR3 loop reads CASSPSGGSIYGYTF. The CDR3 bases are TGTGCCAGCAGTCCTAGTGGGGGGTCGATTTATGGCTACACCTTC.

Many counts were recorded for this clonotype. The J gene is TRBJ2-1, the V gene TRBV27, with 16 bases fitting TRBD2. This CDR3 spans 16 amino acids. The J segment lost 5 bases and the V segment lost 5 bases, leaving 3 bases of the junction unmatched. Germline V gene data show CDR1 as MNHEY and CDR2 as SMNVEV (reference sequence). CDR3 coding DNA: TGTGCCAGCAGTCCGGGACTAGCGGGAGGGCACAATGAGCAGTTCTTC. Translation gives CASSPGLAGGHNEQFF.

The genes are TRBV4-1 and TRBJ2-1; 7 bases fit TRBD2. The germline V gene encodes CDR1 MGHRA and CDR2 YSYEKL. V shed 2 bases and J 6 bases; nucleotides not matched to a gene: 10. The CDR3 covers 16 residues. This CDR3 reads CASSQFSGTWRNEQFF. For the CDR3, the DNA is TGCGCCAGCAGCCAATTCAGCGGGACCTGGCGCAATGAGCAGTTCTTC.

This clonotype was seen repeatedly, ten times or more. V gene TRBV12-5 combines with J gene TRBJ1-1, with TRBD1 as a possible D gene (5 bases). CDR3 length: 15 amino acids. V was trimmed by 1 base and J by 1 base, leaving 10 bases between them. Germline values: CDR1 LGHNT, CDR2 FRNRAP. CDR3 DNA: TGTGCTAGTGGTTTGGGTTTGGGGACGAACACTGAAGCTTTCTTT. It yields the protein CASGLGLGTNTEAFF.

This clonotype was counted at least ten times. The chain joins TRBV28 to TRBJ2-7, with 12 bases fitting TRBD1. With 3 bases clipped from V and 4 bases from J, the junction kept 4 bases outside the gene matches. Looked up from germline, CDR1 is MDHEN and CDR2 is SYDVKM. The CDR3 length is 15 residues. CDR3 sequence (DNA): TGTGCCAGCAGTTTGATGGGACAGGGGGCATACGAGCAGTACTTC. The encoded protein is CASSLMGQGAYEQYF.

In its sample, this clonotype was seen a few times. The J gene is TRBJ1-4, the V gene TRBV29-1; D uncertain. Trimming removed 5 bases at V and 5 bases at J, with 6 bases between. Germline V CDR1 and CDR2: SQVTM, ANQGSEA. The CDR3 runs 11 residues. CDR3 in DNA: TGCAGCGTTTTCGCGAATGAAAAACTGTTTTTT. Protein product: CSVFANEKLFF.

The chain is built from TRBV27 and TRBJ2-7; D is perhaps TRBD2 (5 bases). V shed 2 bases and J shed 7 bases, with 18 bases lying between them. The CDR3 length is 15 residues. Germline values: CDR1 MNHEY, CDR2 SMNVEV (reference sequence). The CDR3: CASSLTRMVEVEQYF. As DNA, the CDR3 is TGTGCCAGCAGTTTAACGCGGATGGTGGAGGTTGAGCAGTACTTC.

Many counts were recorded for this clonotype. The chain links TRBV12-3 or TRBV12-4 to TRBJ1-3; no clear D. This CDR3 has 15 amino acids. Between the trimmed V and J ends, which lost 5 bases and 0 bases, there was a span of 11 bases. As DNA, the CDR3 is TGTGCCAGCAGTATGTCGTTATCCTCTGGAAACACCATATATTTT. It specifies CASSMSLSSGNTIYF.

Many counts were recorded for this clonotype. In DNA, the CDR3 is TGTGCCAGCAGCCAACAGGGGGGAACGGCTGAAGCTTTCTTT. Amino acid sequence: CASSQQGGTAEAFF. The rearrangement uses TRBV3-1 and TRBJ1-1; 7 bases are a match to TRBD1. There are 14 residues in the CDR3. Germline V gives CDR1 LGHDT, CDR2 YNNKEL (reference sequence). V lost 2 bases, J lost 6 bases, and 6 bases stayed unmatched. Based on the CDR3 plus reference TRBV3-1 and TRBJ1-1, the full variable domain is DTAVSQTPKYLVTQMGNDKSIKCEQNLGHDTMYWYKQDSKKFLKIMFSYNNKELIINETVPNRFSPKSPDKAHLNLHINSLELGDSAVYFCASSQQGGTAEAFFGQGTRLTVV.

This clonotype was seen a handful of times. A much larger clone lies a single base off, so this may be a read error. The chain links TRBV28 to TRBJ2-5; weak D call: TRBD2 (5 bases). Per the germline V gene, CDR1 is MDHEN and CDR2 is SYDVKM. This CDR3 has 15 residues. In nucleotides, the CDR3 is TGTGCCAGCAGTTTTCAGCGGACCCACCAAGAGATCCAGTACTTC. Protein sequence: CASSFQRTHQEIQYF. The variable domain in full, completed from reference TRBV28 and TRBJ2-5, reads DVKVTQSSRYLVKRTGEKVFLECVQDMDHENMFWYRQDPGLGLRLIYFSYDVKMKEKGDIPEGYSVSREKKERFSLILESASTNQTSMYLCASSFQRTHQEIQYFGPGTRLLVL.

The CDR3 DNA reads as TGCAGCGTTGGGACAGGTGGTCACAATGAGCAGTTCTTC. Protein: CSVGTGGHNEQFF. This sequence joins TRBV29-1 and TRBJ2-1, with 7 bases lining up with TRBD1. V was pared by 4 bases and J by 5 bases, with 5 bases of the junction left unmatched. CDR3 size: 13 residues. Germline loops: CDR1 SQVTM, CDR2 ANQGSEA.

This clonotype was observed at least ten times. The chain employs TRBV7-2 and TRBJ2-1, with D maybe TRBD2 (6 bases). V lost 5 bases, J lost 5 bases, and 16 bases lay in between. The germline V gene has CDR1 SGHTA and CDR2 FQGNSA. The CDR3 consists of 15 residues. The CDR3 DNA reads as TGTGCCAGCAGCCCTAAGCGGGCGGTAAACAATGAGCAGTTCTTC. Its translation: CASSPKRAVNNEQFF. The full variable domain, with the rest looked up from reference TRBV7-2 and TRBJ2-1, is GAGVSQSPSNKVTEKGKDVELRCDPISGHTALYWYRQSLGQGLEFLIYFQGNSAPDKSGLPSDRFSAERTGGSVSTLTIQRTQQEDSAVYLCASSPKRAVNNEQFFGPGTRLTVL.